This is a list of T cell receptor beta chains from one sample in a study of blood T cell repertoires in COVID-19. Sequencing was performed with immunoSEQ multiplex PCR; in TCRdb, only in-frame clones are kept and a portion is missing. Among roughly 60,000 clones listed, 70% to 90% were seen once. The specimen sequenced was peripheral blood. Every receptor here comes from a man older than 75 with acute or convalescent COVID-19. The CDR3 runs from the conserved cysteine through the conserved F or W. D genes are given only for firm matches. Rows give clone size only sometimes, using once, few, many, or a class for an expanded clone.

.	TRBV6-6	TRBD1	14	TRBJ1-5	TGTGCCAGCAGCGGTGGACAGGGGAGTCAGCCCCAGCATTTT	CASSGGQGSQPQHF
few	TRBV6-5	TRBD1	14	TRBJ2-7	TGTGCCAGCAGTCCCCTCACAGGGGGCGCGGAGCAGTACTTC	CASSPLTGGAEQYF
few	TRBV3-1/TRBV3-2	.	13	TRBJ1-5	TGTGCCAGCAGCCAAGAGGAGCGGAGCCCGCAGCATTTT	CASSQEERSPQHF
.	TRBV18	.	15	TRBJ1-3	TGTGCCAGCTCAATACAGGGTGATCGAGGAAACACCATATATTTT	CASSIQGDRGNTIYF
.	TRBV19	TRBD1	14	TRBJ2-7	TGTGCCAGTAGCGACAGGGGGCTTAGCCACGAGCAGTACTTC	CASSDRGLSHEQYF
few	TRBV27	.	17	TRBJ2-2	TGTGCCAGCAGTTTATCCCCAGGCCGGGACTTGCCCGGGGAGCTGTTTTTT	CASSLSPGRDLPGELFF
.	TRBV29-1	.	12	TRBJ1-5	TGCAGCGCCACAGAGAACAATCAGCCCCAGCATTTT	CSATENNQPQHF
.	TRBV5-1	.	16	TRBJ2-5	TGCGCCAGCAGCTTGGTCACAGGCCGAAATCAAGAGACCCAGTACTTC	CASSLVTGRNQETQYF
.	TRBV2	.	12	TRBJ1-1	TGTACCAGCAAGTGGGGAGACACTGAAGCTTTCTTT	CTSKWGDTEAFF
.	TRBV18	.	15	TRBJ2-3	TGTGCCAGCTCACCACGGGCAGGGTCCACAGATACGCAGTATTTT	CASSPRAGSTDTQYF
once	TRBV6-6	.	16	TRBJ1-6	TGTGCCAGCAACTCCCGGACTACCTCCTATAATTCACCCCTCCACTTT	CASNSRTTSYNSPLHF
few	TRBV11-2	TRBD1	17	TRBJ1-1	TGTGCCAGCAGCTTCCGGACAGGCTTAAGCATGAACACTGAAGCTTTCTTT	CASSFRTGLSMNTEAFF
.	TRBV18	.	16	TRBJ1-1	TGTGCCAGCTCACCTGCCAGGGGCATACCGAACACTGAAGCTTTCTTT	CASSPARGIPNTEAFF
.	TRBV28	TRBD2	14	TRBJ2-7	TGTGCCAGCAGTTTTGGCGGGGGGCCCTACGAGCAGTACTTC	CASSFGGGPYEQYF
.	TRBV10-3	.	17	TRBJ1-6	TGTGCCATCAGGGGAGGGGACCGGAGCTCCTATAATTCACCCCTCCACTTT	CAIRGGDRSSYNSPLHF
.	TRBV7-8	TRBD2	16	TRBJ2-3	TGTGCCAGCAGCTTAGAACTAGCGGAAAGCACAGATACGCAGTATTTT	CASSLELAESTDTQYF
.	TRBV11-2	.	17	TRBJ1-3	TGTGCCAGCAGCTTAGTAAGGCGACAGCTCATTGGAAACACCATATATTTT	CASSLVRRQLIGNTIYF
.	TRBV18	TRBD1	15	TRBJ1-5	TGTGCCAGCTCTCCAGGACAGGACTACAATCAGCCCCAGCATTTT	CASSPGQDYNQPQHF
.	TRBV3-1/TRBV3-2	TRBD1	15	TRBJ1-4	TGTGCCAGCAGCGGCCCGGGACAGGGGAATGAAAAACTGTTTTTT	CASSGPGQGNEKLFF
.	TRBV24-1	.	14	TRBJ2-2	TGTGCCACCAGTGAGCAGGGGAAAACCGGGGAGCTGTTTTTT	CATSEQGKTGELFF
.	TRBV19	.	19	TRBJ2-3	TGTGCCAGTAGCCCGCCAGGGGAGGGCGGTGGTTTCAGCACAGATACGCAGTATTTT	CASSPPGEGGGFSTDTQYF
.	TRBV15	TRBD1	14	TRBJ1-5	TGTGCCACCAGCAGAGATTCAGGGGGGCAGCCCCAGCATTTT	CATSRDSGGQPQHF
.	TRBV3-1/TRBV3-2	TRBD1	15	TRBJ2-3	TGTGCCAGCAGCCCAGACGGGACAGGGTTAGATACGCAGTATTTT	CASSPDGTGLDTQYF
.	TRBV10-1	TRBD1	13	TRBJ2-2	TGCGCCAGCATGGCAGGGGGTACCGGGGAGCTGTTTTTT	CASMAGGTGELFF